This T cell receptor (beta chain) was recorded in a study of PD-1 blockade in classical Hodgkin lymphoma. The overall study: Patients were dosed intravenously with nivolumab at 3 mg/kg every 2 weeks.

Study-wide results and limits: Baseline diversity in complete responders resembled that of newly diagnosed patients.

Concerning this clone: Its antigen is not identified.

Assay used: immunoSEQ multiplex PCR; TCRdb lists only in-frame clones, some missing. The sample has 40,000 to 55,000 clones, approximately 80% seen once. The time point is: cycle 4 day 1 (C4D1), after less than 7 weeks of nivolumab. Each patient relapsed following autologous stem cell transplantation, and prior brentuximab vedotin exposure differed. The source of this sequence is a human donor with classical Hodgkin lymphoma. The sequences come from peripheral blood mononuclear cells (PBMCs), collected before the fourth cycle of nivolumab.

As DNA, the CDR3 is TGCGCCAGCAGCTCGGAGCCCCGGGAGACCCAGTACTTC. It encodes CASSSEPRETQYF. This chain links TRBV5-1 with TRBJ2-5; D uncertain. This CDR3 has 13 residues. The V end was cut by 3 bases, the J end by 5 bases, with 11 bases between. Germline CDR1 SGHRS, CDR2 YFSETQ.